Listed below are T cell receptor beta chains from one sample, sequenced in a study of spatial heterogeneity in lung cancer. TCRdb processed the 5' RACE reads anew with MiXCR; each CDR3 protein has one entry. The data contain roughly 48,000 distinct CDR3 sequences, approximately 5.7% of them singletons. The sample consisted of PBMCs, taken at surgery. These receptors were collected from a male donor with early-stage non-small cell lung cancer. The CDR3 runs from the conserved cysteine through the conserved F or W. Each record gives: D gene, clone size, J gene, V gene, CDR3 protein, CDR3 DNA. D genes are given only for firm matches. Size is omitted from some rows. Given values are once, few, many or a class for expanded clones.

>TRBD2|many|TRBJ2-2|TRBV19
CASSSLHSGNLNTGELFF
TGTGCCAGTAGCTCACTCCATAGCGGGAACCTGAACACCGGGGAGCTGTTTTTT
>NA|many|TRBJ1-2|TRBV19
CASSTAYGYTF
TGTGCCAGTAGTACAGCGTATGGCTACACCTTC
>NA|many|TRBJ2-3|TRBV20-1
CSARVPLRGPDTQYF
TGCAGTGCTAGAGTTCCTCTCAGGGGACCAGATACGCAGTATTTT
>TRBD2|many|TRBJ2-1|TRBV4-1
CASSQLGLAVYNEQFF
TGCGCCAGCAGCCAACTAGGACTAGCGGTCTACAATGAGCAGTTCTTC
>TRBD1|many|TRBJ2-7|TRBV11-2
CASSMGQGRGGLLEQYF
TGTGCCAGCAGCATGGGACAGGGAAGGGGTGGCCTATTGGAGCAGTACTTC
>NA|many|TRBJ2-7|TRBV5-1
CASSLAARGYEQYF
TGCGCCAGCAGCTTGGCGGCCCGAGGCTACGAGCAGTACTTC
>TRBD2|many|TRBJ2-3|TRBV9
CASSRAASGISTDTQYF
TGTGCCAGCAGCCGGGCGGCTAGCGGGATTAGCACAGATACGCAGTATTTT
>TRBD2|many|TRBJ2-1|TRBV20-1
CSARAYSGSSSYNEQFF
TGCAGTGCTAGAGCTTATAGCGGGAGTAGCTCCTACAATGAGCAGTTCTTC
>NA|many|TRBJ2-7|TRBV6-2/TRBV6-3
CASSYTVGAGPYEQYF
TGTGCCAGCAGTTACACCGTTGGGGCAGGGCCGTACGAGCAGTACTTC
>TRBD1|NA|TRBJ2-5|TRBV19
CASSSRQGTKETQYF
TGTGCCAGTAGTTCGCGACAGGGTACCAAAGAGACCCAGTACTTC
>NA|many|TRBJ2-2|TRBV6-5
CASSYSAFLTGELFF
TGTGCCAGCAGTTACTCGGCGTTTCTCACCGGGGAGCTGTTTTTT
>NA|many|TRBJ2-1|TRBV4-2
CASSQALAGNNEQFF
TGTGCCAGCAGCCAAGCACTAGCAGGTAACAATGAGCAGTTCTTC
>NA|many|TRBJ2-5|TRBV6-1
CASSDRLETQYF
TGTGCCAGCAGTGACCGACTAGAGACCCAGTACTTC
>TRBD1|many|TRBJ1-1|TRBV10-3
CAIRDREDTEAFF
TGTGCCATCAGGGACAGGGAGGACACTGAAGCTTTCTTT
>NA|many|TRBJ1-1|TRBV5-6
CASSLGQEVEAFF
TGTGCCAGCAGCTTGGGACAGGAAGTTGAAGCTTTCTTT
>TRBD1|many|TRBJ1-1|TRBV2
CASRTGVTEAFF
TGTGCCAGCAGAACAGGGGTCACTGAAGCTTTCTTT
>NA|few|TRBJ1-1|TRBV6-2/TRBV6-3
CASRLGTSITEAFF
TGTGCCAGCAGGCTCGGGACATCTATCACTGAAGCTTTCTTT
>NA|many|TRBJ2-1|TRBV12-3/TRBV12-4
CASSFRGGIDEQFF
TGTGCCAGCAGTTTCAGGGGCGGAATTGATGAGCAGTTCTTC
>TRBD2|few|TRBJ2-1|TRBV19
CASSPRTSGSGSGNEQFF
TGTGCCAGTAGTCCGAGGACTAGCGGGAGCGGTTCGGGGAATGAGCAGTTCTTC
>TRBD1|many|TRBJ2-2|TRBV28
CASSLSGQGNTGELFF
TGTGCCAGCAGTTTATCGGGACAGGGGAACACCGGGGAGCTGTTTTTT
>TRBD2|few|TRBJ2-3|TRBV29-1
CSVEFSGSPDTQYF
TGCAGCGTTGAATTTAGCGGGAGTCCTGATACGCAGTATTTT
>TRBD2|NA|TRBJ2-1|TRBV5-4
CASSPDQREWNEQFF
TGTGCCAGCAGCCCGGACCAGCGGGAGTGGAATGAGCAGTTCTTC
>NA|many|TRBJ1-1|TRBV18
CASSPPGRNTEAFF
TGTGCCAGCTCACCCCCGGGGAGGAACACTGAAGCTTTCTTT
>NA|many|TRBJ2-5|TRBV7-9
CASGGREGTQYF
TGTGCCAGCGGGGGTCGCGAAGGGACCCAGTACTTC
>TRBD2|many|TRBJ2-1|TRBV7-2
CASSPWTSGTYEQFF
TGTGCCAGCAGCCCGTGGACTAGCGGGACATATGAGCAGTTCTTC
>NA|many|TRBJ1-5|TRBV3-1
CASSQDRGLRPQHF
TGTGCCAGCAGCCAAGATCGGGGATTGCGGCCCCAGCATTTT
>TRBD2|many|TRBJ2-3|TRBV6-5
CASSYSGLAADTQYF
TGTGCCAGCAGTTACTCCGGACTAGCGGCAGATACGCAGTATTTT
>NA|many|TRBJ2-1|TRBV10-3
CAISVEGNEQFF
TGTGCCATCAGTGTCGAGGGCAATGAGCAGTTCTTC
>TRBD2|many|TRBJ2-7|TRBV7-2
CASSTQRETNYEQYF
TGTGCCAGCAGCACCCAGCGGGAGACAAACTACGAGCAGTACTTC
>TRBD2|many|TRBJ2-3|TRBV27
CASSRPSGSGRPYSTDTQYF
TGTGCCAGCAGCCGCCCGTCGGGTAGCGGGAGGCCCTACAGCACAGATACGCAGTATTTT
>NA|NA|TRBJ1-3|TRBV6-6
CASESAGLSSGNTIYF
TGTGCCAGCGAGAGCGCCGGACTGAGCTCTGGAAACACCATATATTTT
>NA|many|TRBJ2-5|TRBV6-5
CASSQRETQYF
TGTGCCAGCAGCCAGCGCGAGACCCAGTACTTC
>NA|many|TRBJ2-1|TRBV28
CASTTPSRKVNEQFF
TGTGCCAGCACTACCCCATCCAGGAAGGTGAATGAGCAGTTCTTC
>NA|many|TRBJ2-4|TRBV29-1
CSVEFPGPKNIQYF
TGCAGCGTTGAATTCCCCGGACCTAAAAACATTCAGTACTTC
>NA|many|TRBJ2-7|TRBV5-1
CASSMTDGGEQYF
TGCGCCAGCAGCATGACCGACGGGGGAGAGCAGTACTTC
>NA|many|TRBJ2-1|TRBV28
CASSLSSGFGNLDNEQFF
TGTGCCAGCAGTTTATCGTCAGGGTTCGGGAACTTGGACAATGAGCAGTTCTTC
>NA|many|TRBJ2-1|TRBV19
CASTTAGDPNEQFF
TGTGCCAGTACCACCGCCGGGGACCCCAATGAGCAGTTCTTC
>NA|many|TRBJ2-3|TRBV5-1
CASSLESGFPGTDTQYF
TGCGCCAGCAGCTTGGAGTCGGGATTCCCCGGCACAGATACGCAGTATTTT
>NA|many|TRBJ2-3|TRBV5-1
CASSVTGLPTDTQYF
TGCGCCAGCAGCGTAACGGGACTCCCCACAGATACGCAGTATTTT
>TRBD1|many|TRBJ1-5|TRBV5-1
CASSLGPLGQSNQPQHF
TGCGCCAGCAGCTTGGGACCCCTGGGACAGAGCAATCAGCCCCAGCATTTT
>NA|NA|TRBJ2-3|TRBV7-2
CASSFQSADTQYF
TGTGCCAGCAGCTTCCAATCGGCCGATACGCAGTATTTT
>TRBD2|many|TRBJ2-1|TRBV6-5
CASGRGASGLGNEQFF
TGTGCCAGCGGGCGGGGGGCTAGCGGACTGGGGAATGAGCAGTTCTTC
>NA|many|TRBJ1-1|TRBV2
CATALGPDLWRRVNTEAFF
TGTGCCACGGCCTTAGGCCCTGACCTTTGGCGGAGGGTGAACACTGAAGCTTTCTTT
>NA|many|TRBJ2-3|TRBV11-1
CAGSRGVADTQYF
TGTGCCGGAAGCAGGGGGGTGGCAGATACGCAGTATTTT
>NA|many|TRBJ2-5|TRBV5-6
CASSRPGVGETQYF
TGTGCCAGCAGCCGACCAGGGGTGGGAGAGACCCAGTACTTC
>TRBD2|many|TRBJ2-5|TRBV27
CASSFRLAGHLQETQYF
TGTGCCAGCAGTTTTAGACTAGCGGGTCACCTACAAGAGACCCAGTACTTC
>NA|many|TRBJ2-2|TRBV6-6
CAGRGRATGELFF
TGTGCCGGGAGGGGGAGGGCGACCGGGGAGCTGTTTTTT
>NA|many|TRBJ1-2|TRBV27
CASSLGINYGYTF
TGTGCCAGCAGTTTGGGGATAAACTATGGCTACACCTTC
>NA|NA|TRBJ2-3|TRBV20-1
CSARVSTDTQYF
TGCAGTGCTAGGGTCAGCACAGATACGCAGTATTTT
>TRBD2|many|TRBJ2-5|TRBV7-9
CASSLDVAGGTKTQYF
TGTGCCAGCAGCTTAGATGTCGCGGGAGGAACAAAGACCCAGTACTTC
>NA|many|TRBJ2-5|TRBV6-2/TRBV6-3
CASSRGAWEETQYF
TGTGCCAGCAGTAGGGGGGCCTGGGAGGAGACCCAGTACTTC
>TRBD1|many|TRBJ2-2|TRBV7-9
CLEDRVGTGELFF
TGTCTAGAGGACAGGGTTGGAACCGGGGAGCTGTTTTTT
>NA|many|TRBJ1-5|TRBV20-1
CSARRGFGDAQPQHF
TGCAGTGCTAGACGGGGTTTCGGGGACGCTCAGCCCCAGCATTTT
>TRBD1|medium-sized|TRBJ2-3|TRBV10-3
CAISESTTGRAGYTDTQYF
TGTGCCATCAGTGAGTCAACGACAGGGCGGGCGGGCTACACAGATACGCAGTATTTT
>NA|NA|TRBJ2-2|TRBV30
CAWDSNAATGELFF
TGTGCCTGGGATTCGAACGCAGCCACCGGGGAGCTGTTTTTT